Shown below are 24 T cell receptor beta chains from a single sample sequenced in a study of blood T cell repertoires in COVID-19. Profiling relied on immunoSEQ multiplex PCR, and the TCRdb table lists in-frame clones only, not all of them. This table holds under 300,000 clones, around 85% found once. The sequenced sample was peripheral blood. These receptors were taken from a woman in her 40s with active or convalescent COVID-19.

This chain links TRBV7-3 with TRBJ1-6; a weak D match, TRBD1 (6 bases). Germline V CDR1 and CDR2: SGHTA, FQGTGA. Trimming shortened V by 8 bases and J by 8 bases, and 16 bases separated the two germline ends. CDR3 length: 14 amino acids. The CDR3 loop is CASSEGGIYSPLHF. As DNA, the CDR3 is TGTGCCAGCTCCGAAGGGGGTATTTATTCACCCCTCCACTTT. Supplemented by reference TRBV7-3 and TRBJ1-6, the full variable domain reads GAGVSQTPSNKVTEKGKYVELRCDPISGHTALYWYRQSLGQGPEFLIYFQGTGAADDSGLPNDRFFAVRPEGSVSTLKIQRTERGDSAVYLCASSEGGIYSPLHFGNGTRLTVT.

Remarks on this clone: Other DNA variants within this sample encode the same CDR3. The genes are TRBV3-1 (or the pseudogene TRBV3-2) and TRBJ2-5; D might be TRBD2 (6 bases). CDR3 length equals 16 residues. V lost 1 base and J lost 4, with 16 bases in between. Germline CDR1 LGHDT, CDR2 YNNKEL (reference sequence). The CDR3 DNA reads as TGTGCCAGCAGCCAAGGGCCAGGCGGAGGGTTAGAGACCCAGTACTTC. Translating it yields CASSQGPGGGLETQYF.

This sequence joins TRBV10-1 and TRBJ2-2; weak D call: TRBD1 (5 bases). The CDR3 has 14 amino acids. Per germline, CDR1 WNHNN and CDR2 SYGVQD (reference sequence). V gave up 5 bases and J gave up 6 bases, with 13 bases separating them. The CDR3 sequence: CASSSQGSAGELFF. The CDR3 DNA is TGCGCCAGCAGTTCGCAGGGATCCGCCGGGGAGCTGTTTTTT.

CDR3 coding DNA: TGTGCCAGCAGTCCGAGGGACAGTAAAAACATTCAGTACTTC. This translates into CASSPRDSKNIQYF. The chain recombines TRBV28 with TRBJ2-4; the match to TRBD1 covers 7 bases. The CDR3 spans 14 residues. Germline V lookup: CDR1 MDHEN, CDR2 SYDVKM. With 5 bases clipped from V and 4 bases from J, the junction kept 5 bases outside the gene matches. The variable domain in full, with the rest retrieved from reference TRBV28 and TRBJ2-4, is DVKVTQSSRYLVKRTGEKVFLECVQDMDHENMFWYRQDPGLGLRLIYFSYDVKMKEKGDIPEGYSVSREKKERFSLILESASTNQTSMYLCASSPRDSKNIQYFGAGTRLSVL.

The chain uses TRBV29-1 and TRBJ1-2; TRBD1 agrees at 10 bases. Looked up from germline, CDR1 is SQVTM and CDR2 is ANQGSEA. This CDR3 comprises 12 residues. Trimming at V came to 6 bases and at J to 2 bases, leaving 0 bases not matched to a gene. CDR3 sequence (DNA): TGCAGCGTGGGACAGGGGAACTATGGCTACACCTTC. Its protein product is CSVGQGNYGYTF.

The chain links TRBV9 to TRBJ1-2; D unresolved. V gave up 0 bases and J gave up 0 bases, with 9 bases separating them. The CDR3 has 15 amino acids. From germline, CDR1 is SGDLS and CDR2 YYNGEE. This CDR3 reads CASSVDQVPNYGYTF. DNA for the CDR3: TGTGCCAGCAGCGTAGACCAGGTTCCTAACTATGGCTACACCTTC.

The rearrangement links TRBV15 to TRBJ2-5; D may be TRBD1 (8 bases). V was trimmed by 3 bases and J by 4 bases, leaving 12 bases between them. Germline V gene sequence: CDR1 LNHNV, CDR2 YYDKDF (reference sequence). The CDR3 has 14 amino acids. CDR3: CATSRNRGGETQYF. The CDR3 region has the DNA TGTGCCACCAGCAGGAACAGGGGGGGAGAGACCCAGTACTTC. Looking up the rest from reference TRBV15 and TRBJ2-5 gives the full variable domain: DAMVIQNPRYQVTQFGKPVTLSCSQTLNHNVMYWYQQKSSQAPKLLFHYYDKDFNNEADTPDNFQSRRPNTSFCFLDIRSPGLGDTAMYLCATSRNRGGETQYFGPGTRLLVL.

V gene TRBV27 combines with J gene TRBJ2-2; D gene ambiguous. The germline V and J ends were trimmed by 5 bases and 1 base, with 11 bases remaining between them. From germline, CDR1 is MNHEY and CDR2 SMNVEV (reference sequence). This CDR3 has 15 amino acids. CDR3 sequence reads: CASSERLRNTGELFF. CDR3 coding DNA: TGTGCCAGCAGTGAGCGACTGCGGAACACCGGGGAGCTGTTTTTT.

This clone was recorded at least ten times. This chain connects TRBV5-1 to TRBJ1-2, with TRBD1 matching over 7 bases. The V segment lost 3 bases and the J segment 6 bases; nucleotides outside the gene matches: 8. The length of the CDR3 is 14 residues. CDR1 SGHRS and CDR2 YFSETQ come from the germline V gene. The CDR3 protein is CASSWNTGVNGYTF. In DNA, the CDR3 is TGCGCCAGCAGCTGGAACACAGGGGTGAATGGCTACACCTTC.

This chain links TRBV12-5 with TRBJ2-7, with D possibly matching TRBD1 (5 bases). The V and J ends lost 4 bases and 1 base respectively, with 11 bases between them. Germline CDR1 is LGHNT and CDR2 is FRNRAP. The CDR3 sequence is 14 residues long. CDR3 nucleotide sequence: TGTGCTAGTGGTTCGACCAGGGATTCCTACGAGCAGTACTTC. This gives the protein CASGSTRDSYEQYF.

This chain links TRBV3-1 (or the pseudogene TRBV3-2) with TRBJ1-5; possibly TRBD1 for D (6 bases). CDR3 size: 14 residues. V dropped 3 bases and J dropped 2 bases, with 8 bases sitting between them. Germline values: CDR1 LGHDT, CDR2 YNNKEL (reference sequence). CDR3 DNA: TGTGCCAGCAGCCATTCAGGGGGCAATCAGCCCCAGCATTTT. Its protein product is CASSHSGGNQPQHF.

V gene TRBV12-5 combines with J gene TRBJ1-1, with D possibly matching TRBD1 (5 bases). V was pared by 5 bases and J by 1 base, with 5 bases between. CDR1 is LGHNT, CDR2 FRNRAP, per germline. The CDR3 has 12 amino acids. The CDR3 protein is CASGDRNTEAFF. The DNA of the CDR3 is TGTGCTAGTGGTGACAGGAACACTGAAGCTTTCTTT.

This chain links TRBV2 with TRBJ1-5, with 7 bases fitting TRBD1. CDR3 length: 14 amino acids. Germline loops: CDR1 SNHLY, CDR2 FYNNEI. The ends lost 2 bases at V and 10 bases at J; junction bases unmatched: 8. CDR3 bases: TGTGCCAGCAGTGAACGACAGGGAGCTTTTCCCCAGCATTTT. It specifies CASSERQGAFPQHF. Supplemented by reference TRBV2 and TRBJ1-5, the full variable domain reads EPEVTQTPSHQVTQMGQEVILRCVPISNHLYFYWYRQILGQKVEFLVSFYNNEISEKSEIFDDQFSVERPDGSNFTLKIRSTKLEDSAMYFCASSERQGAFPQHFGDGTRLSIL.

The chain uses TRBV3-1 (or the pseudogene TRBV3-2) and TRBJ2-7, with a weak D call TRBD2 (6 bases). The germline V gene has CDR1 LGHDT and CDR2 YNNKEL (reference sequence). V lost 5 bases, J lost 7 bases, and 12 bases lay in between. The length of the CDR3 is 12 residues. The chain's CDR3 is CASSGEDGEQYV. DNA for the CDR3: TGTGCCAGCAGCGGGGAGGACGGTGAGCAGTACGTC.

The gene calls are TRBV6-1 and TRBJ1-2, with no clear D. Germline V lookup: CDR1 MNHNS, CDR2 SASEGT. The V end was cut by 2 bases, the J end by 0 bases, with 13 bases between. The CDR3 totals 16 residues. CDR3 in amino acids: CASSETFGISNYGYTF. The CDR3 bases are TGTGCCAGCAGTGAAACATTTGGCATATCTAACTATGGCTACACCTTC.

This clone was recorded only once. This sequence joins TRBV6-5 and TRBJ2-7; the match to TRBD1 covers 7 bases. Losses at the gene ends were 10 bases for V and 1 base for J; bases not matched to a gene: 10. Germline V gene lookup returns CDR1 MNHEY and CDR2 SVGAGI. This CDR3 contains 14 residues. For the CDR3, the DNA is TGTGCCACCACAACAGGGGTGGTTTCCTACGAGCAGTACGTC. This gives the protein CATTTGVVSYEQYV.

The chain recombines TRBV27 with TRBJ1-3; TRBD1 aligns across 7 bases. Germline trimming cut 6 bases from V and 4 bases from J; bases unmatched to any gene: 6. The CDR3 has 14 amino acids. The germline gives CDR1 MNHEY, CDR2 SMNVEV (reference sequence). The CDR3 sequence: CASSHRGGGNTIYF. In DNA form, the CDR3 reads TGTGCCAGCAGCCACAGGGGTGGCGGAAACACCATATATTTT.

This chain joins TRBV6-5 and TRBJ1-6, with no clear D. With 5 bases removed from V and 5 bases from J, the gap between germline ends came to 10 bases. The CDR3 covers 14 residues. Per the germline V gene, CDR1 is MNHEY and CDR2 is SVGAGI. The CDR3 is CASSRRGDNSPLHF. DNA for the CDR3: TGTGCCAGCAGTCGGAGAGGAGATAATTCACCCCTCCACTTT.

The table lists this clone with a few counts. The chain links TRBV7-3 to TRBJ1-2; tentative D call: TRBD1 (5 bases). The germline CDR1 and CDR2 sequences are SGHTA and FQGTGA. Trimming stripped 3 bases from V and 2 bases from J, with 13 bases between. The CDR3 spans 15 residues. This CDR3 is CASSLRQTFNYGYTF. CDR3 coding DNA: TGTGCCAGCAGCTTGAGACAGACCTTCAACTATGGCTACACCTTC.

The rearrangement links TRBV19 to TRBJ2-1; D might be TRBD2 (5 bases). The V gene lost 4 bases and the J gene lost 5 bases, with 15 bases spanning the gap. This CDR3 contains 15 residues. Germline values: CDR1 LNHDA, CDR2 SQIVND (reference sequence). DNA of the CDR3: TGTGCCAGTAGTAGTGCAACGAGGGTGAACAATGAGCAGTTCTTC. Translating gives CASSSATRVNNEQFF.

This chain connects TRBV6-6 to TRBJ1-1, with 10 bases lining up with TRBD1. V gave up 6 bases and J gave up 4 bases; unmatched junction bases: 5. This CDR3 contains 14 residues. CDR1 is MNHNY and CDR2 is SVGAGI in the germline V gene (reference sequence). The CDR3 DNA reads TGTGCCAGCAGCCAGGGACAGGGGAGCACTGAAGCTTTCTTT. Its translation: CASSQGQGSTEAFF.

This sequence joins TRBV10-3 and TRBJ1-6; TRBD1 matches at 8 bases. This CDR3 comprises 15 residues. CDR1 and CDR2 from the germline V gene are ENHRY and SYGVKD. Trimming took 10 bases from V and 7 from J; bases not matched to a gene: 12. As DNA, the CDR3 is TGTGCCACCCGACCTCCGGGACAGGCGAATTCACCCCTCCACTTT. This codes for CATRPPGQANSPLHF.

The V and J genes are TRBV5-6 and TRBJ2-3; D is unresolved. V lost 0 bases to trimming and J lost 8 bases, with 10 bases between them. This CDR3 is built from 13 residues. The V gene's germline CDR1 is SGHDT and CDR2 YYEEEE. The DNA for the CDR3 is TGTGCCAGCAGCTTGGCCGGGTTAGCTACGCAGTATTTT. Amino acids: CASSLAGLATQYF.

J is TRBJ1-3 and V is TRBV15; tentative D call: TRBD1 (5 bases). Deletions cut 0 bases from V and 3 bases from J, with 12 bases between. CDR1 and CDR2 from the germline V gene are LNHNV and YYDKDF (reference sequence). The CDR3 covers 16 residues. CDR3 sequence (DNA): TGTGCCACCAGCAGAGATTCAGGGCTAGGTGGAAACACCATATATTTT. Translated: CATSRDSGLGGNTIYF.